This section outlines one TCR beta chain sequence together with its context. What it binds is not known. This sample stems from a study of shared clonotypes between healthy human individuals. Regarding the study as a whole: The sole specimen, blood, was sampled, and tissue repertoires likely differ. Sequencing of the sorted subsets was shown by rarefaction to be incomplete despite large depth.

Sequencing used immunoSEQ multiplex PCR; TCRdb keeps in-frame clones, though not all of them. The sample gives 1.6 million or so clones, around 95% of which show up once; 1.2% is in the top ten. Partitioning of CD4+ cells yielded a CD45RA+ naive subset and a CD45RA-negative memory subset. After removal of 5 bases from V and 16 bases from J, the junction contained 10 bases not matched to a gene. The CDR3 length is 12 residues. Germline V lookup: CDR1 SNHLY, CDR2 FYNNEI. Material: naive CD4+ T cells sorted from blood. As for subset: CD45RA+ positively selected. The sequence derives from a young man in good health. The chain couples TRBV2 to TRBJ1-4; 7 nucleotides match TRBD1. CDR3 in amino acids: CASSSTSGTAFF. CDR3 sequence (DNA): TGTGCCAGCAGTTCTACTTCCGGGACAGCGTTTTTT.